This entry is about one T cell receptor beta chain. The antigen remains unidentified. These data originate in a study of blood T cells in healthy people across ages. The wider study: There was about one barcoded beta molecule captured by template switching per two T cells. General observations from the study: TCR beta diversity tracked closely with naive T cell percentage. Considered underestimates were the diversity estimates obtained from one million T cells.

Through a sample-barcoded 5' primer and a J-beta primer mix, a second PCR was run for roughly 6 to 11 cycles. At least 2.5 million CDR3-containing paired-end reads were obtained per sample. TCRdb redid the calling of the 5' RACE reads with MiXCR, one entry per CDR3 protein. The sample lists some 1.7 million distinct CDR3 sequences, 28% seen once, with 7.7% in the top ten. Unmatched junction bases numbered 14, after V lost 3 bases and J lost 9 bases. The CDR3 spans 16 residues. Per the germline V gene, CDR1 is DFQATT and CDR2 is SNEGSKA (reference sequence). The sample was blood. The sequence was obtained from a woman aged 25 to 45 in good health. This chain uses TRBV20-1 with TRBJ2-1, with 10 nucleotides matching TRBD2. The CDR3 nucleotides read TGCAGTGCTAGTTACACCACTAGCGGGGCGAGGGGTGAGCAGTTCTTC. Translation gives CSASYTTSGARGEQFF.